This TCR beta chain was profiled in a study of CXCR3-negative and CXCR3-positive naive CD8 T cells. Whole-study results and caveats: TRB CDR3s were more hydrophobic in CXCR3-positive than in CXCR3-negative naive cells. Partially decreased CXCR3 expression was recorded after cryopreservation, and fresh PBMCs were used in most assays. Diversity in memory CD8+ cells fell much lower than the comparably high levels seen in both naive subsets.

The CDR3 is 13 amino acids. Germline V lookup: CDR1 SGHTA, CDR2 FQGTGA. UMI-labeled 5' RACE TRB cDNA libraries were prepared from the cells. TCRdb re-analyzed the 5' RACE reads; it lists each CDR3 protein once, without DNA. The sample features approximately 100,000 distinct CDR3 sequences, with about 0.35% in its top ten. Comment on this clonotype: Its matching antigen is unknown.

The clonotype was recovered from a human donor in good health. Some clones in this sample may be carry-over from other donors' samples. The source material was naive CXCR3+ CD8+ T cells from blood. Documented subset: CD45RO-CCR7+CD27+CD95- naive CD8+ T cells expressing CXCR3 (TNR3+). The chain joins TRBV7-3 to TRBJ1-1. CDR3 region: CASSLVGNTEALF.